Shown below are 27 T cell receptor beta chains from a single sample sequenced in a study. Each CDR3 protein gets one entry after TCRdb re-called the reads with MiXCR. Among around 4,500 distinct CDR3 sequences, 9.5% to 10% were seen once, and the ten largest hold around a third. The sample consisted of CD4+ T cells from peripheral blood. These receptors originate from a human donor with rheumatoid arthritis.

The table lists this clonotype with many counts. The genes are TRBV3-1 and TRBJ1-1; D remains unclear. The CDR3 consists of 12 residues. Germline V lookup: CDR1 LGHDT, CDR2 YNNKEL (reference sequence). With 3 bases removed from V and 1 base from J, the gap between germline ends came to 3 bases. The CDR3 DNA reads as TGTGCCAGCAGCCAGAGGAACACTGAAGCTTTCTTT. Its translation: CASSQRNTEAFF.

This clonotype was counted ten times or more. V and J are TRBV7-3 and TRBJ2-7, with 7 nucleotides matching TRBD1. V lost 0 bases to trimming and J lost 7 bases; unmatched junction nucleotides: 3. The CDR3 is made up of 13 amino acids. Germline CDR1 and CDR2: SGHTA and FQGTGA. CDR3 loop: CASSLTGGWEQYF. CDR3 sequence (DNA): TGTGCCAGCAGCTTAACAGGGGGCTGGGAGCAGTACTTC.

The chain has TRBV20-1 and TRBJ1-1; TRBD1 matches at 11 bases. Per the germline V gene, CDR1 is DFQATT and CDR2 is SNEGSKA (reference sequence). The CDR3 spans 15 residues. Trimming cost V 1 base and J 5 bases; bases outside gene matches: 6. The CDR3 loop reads CSARAADRGRTEAFF. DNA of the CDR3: TGCAGTGCTAGAGCGGCGGACAGGGGGCGGACTGAAGCTTTCTTT.

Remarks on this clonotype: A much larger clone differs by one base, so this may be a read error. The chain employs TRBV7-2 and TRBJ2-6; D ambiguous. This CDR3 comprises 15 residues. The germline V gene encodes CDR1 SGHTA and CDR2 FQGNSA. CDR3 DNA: TGTGCCAACAGCTTATGGGGTTCTGGGGCCAACGTCCTGACTTTC. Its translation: CANSLWGSGANVLTF. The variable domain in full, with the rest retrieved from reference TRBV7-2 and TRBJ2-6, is GAGVSQSPSNKVTEKGKDVELRCDPISGHTALYWYRQSLGQGLEFLIYFQGNSAPDKSGLPSDRFSAERTGGSVSTLTIQRTQQEDSAVYLCANSLWGSGANVLTFGAGSRLTVL.

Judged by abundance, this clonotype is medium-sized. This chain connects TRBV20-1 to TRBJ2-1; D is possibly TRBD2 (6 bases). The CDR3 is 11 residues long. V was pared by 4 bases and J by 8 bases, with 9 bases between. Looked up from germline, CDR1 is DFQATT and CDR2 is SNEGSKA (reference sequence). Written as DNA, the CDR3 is TGCAGTGCTACAGGAGGGGATGAGCAGTTCTTC. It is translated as CSATGGDEQFF.

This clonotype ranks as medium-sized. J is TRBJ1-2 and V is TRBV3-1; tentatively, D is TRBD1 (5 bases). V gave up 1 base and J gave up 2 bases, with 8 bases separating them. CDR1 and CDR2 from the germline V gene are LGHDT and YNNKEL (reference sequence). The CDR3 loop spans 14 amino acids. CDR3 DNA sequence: TGTGCCAGCAGCCAAGGGTCAGGGAACTATGGCTACACCTTC. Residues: CASSQGSGNYGYTF.

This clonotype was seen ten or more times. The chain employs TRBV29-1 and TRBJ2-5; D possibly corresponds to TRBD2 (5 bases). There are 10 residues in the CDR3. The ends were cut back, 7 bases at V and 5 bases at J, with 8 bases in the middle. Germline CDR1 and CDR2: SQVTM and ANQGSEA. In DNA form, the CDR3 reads TGCAGCGCTAGAGGGGAGACCCAGTACTTC. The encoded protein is CSARGETQYF.

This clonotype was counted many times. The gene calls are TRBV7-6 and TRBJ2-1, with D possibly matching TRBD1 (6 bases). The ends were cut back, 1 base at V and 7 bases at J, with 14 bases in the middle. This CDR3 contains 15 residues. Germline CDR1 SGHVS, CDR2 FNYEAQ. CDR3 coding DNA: TGTGCCAGCAGCTTAGGGCAGGGGACCGCAAATGAGCAGTTCTTC. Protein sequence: CASSLGQGTANEQFF.

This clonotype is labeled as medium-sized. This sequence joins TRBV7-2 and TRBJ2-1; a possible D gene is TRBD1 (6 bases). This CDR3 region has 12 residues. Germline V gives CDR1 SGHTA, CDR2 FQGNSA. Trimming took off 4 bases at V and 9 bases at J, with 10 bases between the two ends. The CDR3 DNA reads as TGTGCCAGCAGCTACCAGGGGTCTGAGCAGTTCTTC. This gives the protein CASSYQGSEQFF.

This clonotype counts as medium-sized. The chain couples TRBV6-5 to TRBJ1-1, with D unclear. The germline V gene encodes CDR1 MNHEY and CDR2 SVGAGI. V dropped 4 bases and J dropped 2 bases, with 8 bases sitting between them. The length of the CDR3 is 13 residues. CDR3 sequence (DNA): TGTGCCAGCAGTTCTCAACTTAACACTGAAGCTTTCTTT. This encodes CASSSQLNTEAFF.

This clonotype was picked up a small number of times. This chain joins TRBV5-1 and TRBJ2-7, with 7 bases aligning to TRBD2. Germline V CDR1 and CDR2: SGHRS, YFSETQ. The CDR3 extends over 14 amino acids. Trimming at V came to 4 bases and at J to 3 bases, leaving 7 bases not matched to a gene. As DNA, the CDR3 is TGCGCCAGCAGCGAATCCAGCGGGATCTACGAGCAGTACTTC. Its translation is CASSESSGIYEQYF.

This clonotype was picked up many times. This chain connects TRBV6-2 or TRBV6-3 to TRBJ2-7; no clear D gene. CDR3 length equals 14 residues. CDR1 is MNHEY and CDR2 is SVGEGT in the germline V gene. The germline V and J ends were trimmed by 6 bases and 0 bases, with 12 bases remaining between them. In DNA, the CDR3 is TGTGCCAGCAGAAGTGGCGGTAGCTCCTACGAGCAGTACTTC. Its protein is CASRSGGSSYEQYF.

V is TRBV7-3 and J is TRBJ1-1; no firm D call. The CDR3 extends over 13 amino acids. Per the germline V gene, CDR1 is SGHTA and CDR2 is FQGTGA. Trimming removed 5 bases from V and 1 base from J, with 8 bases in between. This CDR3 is CASSKGSNTEAFF. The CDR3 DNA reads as TGTGCCAGCAGCAAAGGGTCGAACACTGAAGCTTTCTTT.

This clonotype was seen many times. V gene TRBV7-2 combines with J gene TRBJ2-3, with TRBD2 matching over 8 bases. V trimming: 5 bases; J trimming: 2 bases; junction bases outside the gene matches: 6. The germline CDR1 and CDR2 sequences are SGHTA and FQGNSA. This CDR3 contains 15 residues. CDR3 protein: CASSMDSGATDTQYF. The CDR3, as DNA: TGTGCCAGCAGCATGGATAGCGGGGCCACAGATACGCAGTATTTT.

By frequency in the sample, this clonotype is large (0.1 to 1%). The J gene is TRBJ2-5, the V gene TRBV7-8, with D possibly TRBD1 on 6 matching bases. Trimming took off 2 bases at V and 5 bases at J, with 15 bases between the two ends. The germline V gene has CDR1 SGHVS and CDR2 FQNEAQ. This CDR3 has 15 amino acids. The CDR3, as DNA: TGTGCCAGCAGCTTAACCCACGACAGGTCGGAGACCCAGTACTTC. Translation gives CASSLTHDRSETQYF.

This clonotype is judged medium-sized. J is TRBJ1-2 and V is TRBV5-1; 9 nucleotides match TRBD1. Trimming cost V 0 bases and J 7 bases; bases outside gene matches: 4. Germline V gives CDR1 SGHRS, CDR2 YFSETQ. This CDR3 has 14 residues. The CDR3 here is CASSLDTGGSGYTF. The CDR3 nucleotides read TGCGCCAGCAGCTTGGATACAGGGGGCTCTGGCTACACCTTC.

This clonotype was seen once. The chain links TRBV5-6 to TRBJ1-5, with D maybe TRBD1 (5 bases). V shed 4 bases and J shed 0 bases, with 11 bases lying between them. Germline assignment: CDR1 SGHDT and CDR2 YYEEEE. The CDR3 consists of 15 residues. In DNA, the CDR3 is TGTGCCAGCAGCGGGGGAGGGGATAGCAATCAGCCCCAGCATTTT. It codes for CASSGGGDSNQPQHF.

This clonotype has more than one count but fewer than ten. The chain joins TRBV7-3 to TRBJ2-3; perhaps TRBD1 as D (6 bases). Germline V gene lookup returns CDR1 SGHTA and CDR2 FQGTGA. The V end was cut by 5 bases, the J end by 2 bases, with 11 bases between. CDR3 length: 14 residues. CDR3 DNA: TGTGCCAGCAGCCAGGACAGCATCACAGATACGCAGTATTTT. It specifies CASSQDSITDTQYF.

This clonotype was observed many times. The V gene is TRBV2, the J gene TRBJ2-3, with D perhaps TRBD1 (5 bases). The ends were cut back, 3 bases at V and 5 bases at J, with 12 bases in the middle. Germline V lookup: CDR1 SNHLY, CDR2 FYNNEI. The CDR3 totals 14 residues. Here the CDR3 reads CASSEVTALDTQYF. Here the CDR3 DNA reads TGTGCCAGCAGTGAGGTGACAGCTTTAGATACGCAGTATTTT. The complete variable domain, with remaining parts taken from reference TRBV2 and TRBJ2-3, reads EPEVTQTPSHQVTQMGQEVILRCVPISNHLYFYWYRQILGQKVEFLVSFYNNEISEKSEIFDDQFSVERPDGSNFTLKIRSTKLEDSAMYFCASSEVTALDTQYFGPGTRLTVL.

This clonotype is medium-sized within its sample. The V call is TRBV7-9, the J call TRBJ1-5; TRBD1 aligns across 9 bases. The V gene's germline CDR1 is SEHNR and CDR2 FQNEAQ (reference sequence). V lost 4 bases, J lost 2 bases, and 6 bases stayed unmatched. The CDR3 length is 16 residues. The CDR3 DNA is TGTGCCAGCAGCTCTACAGGGGGCGCGGGCAATCAGCCCCAGCATTTT. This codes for CASSSTGGAGNQPQHF. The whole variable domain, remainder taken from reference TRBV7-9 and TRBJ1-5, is DTGVSQNPRHKITKRGQNVTFRCDPISEHNRLYWYRQTLGQGPEFLTYFQNEAQLEKSRLLSDRFSAERPKGSFSTLEIQRTEQGDSAMYLCASSSTGGAGNQPQHFGDGTRLSIL.

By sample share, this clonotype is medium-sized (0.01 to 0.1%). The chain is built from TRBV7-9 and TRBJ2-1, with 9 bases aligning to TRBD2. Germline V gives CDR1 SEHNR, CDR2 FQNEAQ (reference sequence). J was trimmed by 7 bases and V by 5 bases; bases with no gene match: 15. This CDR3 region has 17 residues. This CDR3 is CASSQTPLAGSGNEQFF. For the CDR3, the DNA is TGTGCCAGCAGCCAAACCCCACTAGCGGGTTCTGGGAATGAGCAGTTCTTC. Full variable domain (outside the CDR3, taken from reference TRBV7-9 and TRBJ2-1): DTGVSQNPRHKITKRGQNVTFRCDPISEHNRLYWYRQTLGQGPEFLTYFQNEAQLEKSRLLSDRFSAERPKGSFSTLEIQRTEQGDSAMYLCASSQTPLAGSGNEQFFGPGTRLTVL.

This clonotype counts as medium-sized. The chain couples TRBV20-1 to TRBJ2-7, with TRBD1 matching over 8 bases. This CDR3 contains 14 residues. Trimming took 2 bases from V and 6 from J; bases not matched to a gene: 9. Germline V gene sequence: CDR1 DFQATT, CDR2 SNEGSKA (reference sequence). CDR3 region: CSARSTGGKGEQYF. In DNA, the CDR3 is TGCAGTGCTAGATCCACAGGGGGAAAAGGCGAGCAGTACTTC.

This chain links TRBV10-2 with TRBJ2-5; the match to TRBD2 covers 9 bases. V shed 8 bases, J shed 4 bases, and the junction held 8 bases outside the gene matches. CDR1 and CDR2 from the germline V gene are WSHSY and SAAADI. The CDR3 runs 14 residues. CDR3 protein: CASRRLAGVETQYF. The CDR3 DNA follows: TGCGCCAGCCGGAGATTAGCGGGAGTAGAGACCCAGTACTTC.

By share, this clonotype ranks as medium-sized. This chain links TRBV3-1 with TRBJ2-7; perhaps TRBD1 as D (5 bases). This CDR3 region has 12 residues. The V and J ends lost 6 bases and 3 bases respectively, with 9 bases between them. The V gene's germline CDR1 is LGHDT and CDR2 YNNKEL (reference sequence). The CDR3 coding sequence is TGTGCCAGCAGTGCTAGGGGCTACGAGCAGTACTTC. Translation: CASSARGYEQYF.

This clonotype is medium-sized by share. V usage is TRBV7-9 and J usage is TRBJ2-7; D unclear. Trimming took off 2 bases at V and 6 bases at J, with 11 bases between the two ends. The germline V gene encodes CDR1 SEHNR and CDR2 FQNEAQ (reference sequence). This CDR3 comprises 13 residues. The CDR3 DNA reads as TGTGCCAGCAGCTTATTTTTCGCCGGCGAGCAGTACTTC. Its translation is CASSLFFAGEQYF.

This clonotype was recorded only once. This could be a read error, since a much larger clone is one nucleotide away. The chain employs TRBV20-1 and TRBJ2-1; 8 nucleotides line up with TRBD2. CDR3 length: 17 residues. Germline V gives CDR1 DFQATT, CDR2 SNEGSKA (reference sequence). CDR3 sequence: CSARDFNLWREDNERFF. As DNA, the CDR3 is TGCAGTGCTAGAGATTTTAATCTTTGGCGGGAGGATAATGAGCGGTTCTTC.

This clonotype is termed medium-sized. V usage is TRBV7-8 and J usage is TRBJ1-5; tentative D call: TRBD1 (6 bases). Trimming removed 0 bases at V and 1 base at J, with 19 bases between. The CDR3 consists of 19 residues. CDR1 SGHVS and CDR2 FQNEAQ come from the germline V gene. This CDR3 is CASSLARDTGFGSNQPQHF. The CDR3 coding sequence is TGTGCCAGCAGCTTAGCGCGTGACACAGGGTTCGGGAGCAATCAGCCCCAGCATTTT.